This T cell receptor (beta chain) is drawn from a study of chemoradiotherapy in HPV16-positive cancers. Overall study: Functional T-cell assays on a couple of HPV16-positive patients' cells defined candidate HPV-specific clones and common TCR motifs.

Whole-study results and caveats: Non-HPV-specific T cells did not expand in tumors during treatment, whereas candidate HPV-specific clones and E7-related motifs did. In HPV16-positive patients, HPV-responsive T-cell expansion tracked better recurrence-free survival. Only a couple of HPV16-positive patients supplied the functional HPV-specificity definition.

This clone was picked up one time. Antigen unknown. The CDR3 has 14 amino acids. V was trimmed by 0 bases and J by 3 bases, leaving 9 bases between them. The V gene's germline CDR1 is SGHRS and CDR2 YFSETQ. Method: immunoSEQ multiplex PCR; TCRdb's copy keeps in-frame clones and lacks some. The repertoire holds some 25,000 clones, with around 94% as singletons. Specimen: blood, collected from a patient who underwent chemoradiotherapy. V usage is TRBV5-1 and J usage is TRBJ1-1, with a possible D match to TRBD1 (6 bases). The clonotype comes from a human donor with HPV-associated anogenital cancer. Here the CDR3 reads CASSLVSGDTEAFF. The DNA for the CDR3 is TGCGCCAGCAGCTTGGTTTCAGGGGACACTGAAGCTTTCTTT.